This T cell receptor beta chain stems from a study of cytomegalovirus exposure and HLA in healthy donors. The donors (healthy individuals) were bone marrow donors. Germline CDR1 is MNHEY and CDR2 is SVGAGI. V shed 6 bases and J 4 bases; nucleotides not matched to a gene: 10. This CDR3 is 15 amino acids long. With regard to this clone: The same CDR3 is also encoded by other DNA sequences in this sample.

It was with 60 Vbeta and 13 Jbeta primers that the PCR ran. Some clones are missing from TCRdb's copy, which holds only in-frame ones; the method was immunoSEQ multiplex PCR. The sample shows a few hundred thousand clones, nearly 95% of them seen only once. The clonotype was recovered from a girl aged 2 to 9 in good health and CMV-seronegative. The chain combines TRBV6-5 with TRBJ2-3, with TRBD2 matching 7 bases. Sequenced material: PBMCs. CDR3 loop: CASSQLAGVADTQYF. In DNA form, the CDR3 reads TGTGCCAGCAGCCAACTCGCGGGGGTAGCAGATACGCAGTATTTT.